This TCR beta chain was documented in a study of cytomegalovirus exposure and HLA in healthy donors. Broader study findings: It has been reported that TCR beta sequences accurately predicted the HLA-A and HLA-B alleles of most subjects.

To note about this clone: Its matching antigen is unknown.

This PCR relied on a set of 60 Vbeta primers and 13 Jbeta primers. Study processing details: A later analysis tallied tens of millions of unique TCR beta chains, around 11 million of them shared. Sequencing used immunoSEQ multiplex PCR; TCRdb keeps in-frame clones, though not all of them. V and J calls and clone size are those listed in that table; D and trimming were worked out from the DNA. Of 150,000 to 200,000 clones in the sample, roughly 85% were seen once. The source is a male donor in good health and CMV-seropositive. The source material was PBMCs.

CDR3 amino acids: CASSPLSTAGFAQYF. The CDR3 DNA reads as TGTGCCAGCAGCCCCCTTTCGACGGCGGGGTTTGCCCAGTACTTC. The chain couples TRBV7-2 to TRBJ2-5; D may be TRBD2 (6 bases). Germline loops: CDR1 SGHTA, CDR2 FQGNSA. V dropped 5 bases and J dropped 9 bases, with 22 bases sitting between them. CDR3 length equals 15 residues.